A selection of T cell receptor beta chains follows, all from one sample in a study of shared clonotypes between healthy human individuals. Profiling relied on immunoSEQ multiplex PCR, and the TCRdb table lists in-frame clones only, not all of them. The sample includes hundreds of thousands of clones, around 77% of them seen just once. Sequenced sample: PBMCs. Every receptor here comes from a middle-aged woman in good health. Some clones in this sample may be carry-over from other donors' samples. Each CDR3 is given with its conserved first and last residue. Each record gives: V gene, J gene, CDR3 length, clone size, D gene, CDR3 DNA, CDR3 protein. A D gene is named only where the DNA matches it firmly. Part of the rows lack a size; the others show once, few, many or a class for expanded clones.

v_gene: TRBV27
j_gene: TRBJ1-2
len: 13
abundance: once
d_gene: -
CDR3nt: TGTGCCAGCAGGCGCCGGGATTCCTATGGCTACACCTTC
CDR3aa: CASRRRDSYGYTF

v_gene: TRBV5-4
j_gene: TRBJ2-1
len: 12
abundance: -
d_gene: -
CDR3nt: TGTGCCAGCAGCTTGGAGTATAATGAGCAGTTCTTC
CDR3aa: CASSLEYNEQFF

v_gene: TRBV13
j_gene: TRBJ2-2
len: 16
abundance: -
d_gene: TRBD1
CDR3nt: TGTGCCAGCAGCCTACGGGACAGGGGGCCGTTTGGGGAGCTGTTTTTT
CDR3aa: CASSLRDRGPFGELFF

v_gene: TRBV4-1
j_gene: TRBJ1-2
len: 12
abundance: -
d_gene: -
CDR3nt: TGCGCCAGCAGCCAAGGACTGCAAGGCTACACCTTC
CDR3aa: CASSQGLQGYTF

v_gene: TRBV2
j_gene: TRBJ1-2
len: 14
abundance: -
d_gene: TRBD1
CDR3nt: TGTGCCAGCAGAGTAGACAGGGGGCTGGCTGGCTACACCTTC
CDR3aa: CASRVDRGLAGYTF

v_gene: TRBV27
j_gene: TRBJ2-7
len: 14
abundance: -
d_gene: TRBD1
CDR3nt: TGTGCCAGCACCGCGGGACAGGGGTCCTACGAGCAGTACTTC
CDR3aa: CASTAGQGSYEQYF

v_gene: TRBV7-3
j_gene: TRBJ1-1
len: 13
abundance: -
d_gene: TRBD1
CDR3nt: TGTGCCAGCAGCCCCGGACAGGGGACTGAAGCTTTCTTT
CDR3aa: CASSPGQGTEAFF

v_gene: TRBV6-6
j_gene: TRBJ1-2
len: 13
abundance: many
d_gene: -
CDR3nt: TGTGCCAGCAGTTCTTCCCCTAACTATGGCTACACCTTC
CDR3aa: CASSSSPNYGYTF

v_gene: TRBV30
j_gene: TRBJ2-1
len: 14
abundance: -
d_gene: TRBD2
CDR3nt: TGTGCCTGGAAGTCGGGACTAACATACAATGAGCAGTTCTTC
CDR3aa: CAWKSGLTYNEQFF

v_gene: TRBV28
j_gene: TRBJ2-7
len: 15
abundance: -
d_gene: -
CDR3nt: TGTGCCATCAAGACGCCCAGGGGATCGGGCTACGAGCAGTACTTC
CDR3aa: CAIKTPRGSGYEQYF

v_gene: TRBV5-4
j_gene: TRBJ2-1
len: 15
abundance: -
d_gene: -
CDR3nt: TGTGCCAGCAGTCCGGGGCCAAACTCCTACAATGAGCAGTTCTTC
CDR3aa: CASSPGPNSYNEQFF

v_gene: TRBV5-1
j_gene: TRBJ2-5
len: 14
abundance: -
d_gene: -
CDR3nt: TGCGCCAGCAGCCCCGACAACGTTCAAGAGACCCAGTACTTC
CDR3aa: CASSPDNVQETQYF

v_gene: TRBV28
j_gene: TRBJ2-7
len: 16
abundance: -
d_gene: -
CDR3nt: TGTGCCAGCAGTTCCGAATGGGGGGTTTTCTCCTACGAGCAGTACTTC
CDR3aa: CASSSEWGVFSYEQYF

v_gene: TRBV10-3
j_gene: TRBJ1-2
len: 13
abundance: -
d_gene: TRBD1
CDR3nt: TGTGCCACCAACCCGGGACAGGGAAGCGGCTACACCTTC
CDR3aa: CATNPGQGSGYTF

v_gene: TRBV7-8
j_gene: TRBJ2-1
len: 16
abundance: -
d_gene: TRBD2
CDR3nt: TGTGCCAGCAGCTTAGTCGGGACTAGCGGCTACAATGAGCAGTTCTTC
CDR3aa: CASSLVGTSGYNEQFF

v_gene: TRBV19
j_gene: TRBJ2-2
len: 14
abundance: -
d_gene: -
CDR3nt: TGTGCCAGTAGTATAGTGGTGAGCACCGGGGAGCTGTTTTTT
CDR3aa: CASSIVVSTGELFF

v_gene: TRBV11-2
j_gene: TRBJ2-7
len: 17
abundance: -
d_gene: TRBD2
CDR3nt: TGTGCCAGCAGCCTATCCAGACTAGCGGCTACCTCCTACGAGCAGTACTTC
CDR3aa: CASSLSRLAATSYEQYF

v_gene: TRBV6-5
j_gene: TRBJ2-3
len: 14
abundance: -
d_gene: -
CDR3nt: TGTGCCAGCAAGGGCGGAGGGACCGGGGATACGCAGTATTTT
CDR3aa: CASKGGGTGDTQYF

v_gene: TRBV5-6
j_gene: TRBJ2-2
len: 18
abundance: -
d_gene: TRBD1
CDR3nt: TGTGCCAGCATCCGCCGACAGGGGGCCCTTCTAGGCACCGGGGAGCTGTTTTTT
CDR3aa: CASIRRQGALLGTGELFF

v_gene: TRBV10-3
j_gene: TRBJ1-5
len: 14
abundance: -
d_gene: TRBD1
CDR3nt: TGTGCCATCAGTGGGGACAGGGACAATCAGCCCCAGCATTTT
CDR3aa: CAISGDRDNQPQHF

v_gene: TRBV6-1
j_gene: TRBJ2-1
len: 10
abundance: few
d_gene: -
CDR3nt: TGTGAATGGACCGTCAATGAGCAGTTCTTC
CDR3aa: CEWTVNEQFF

v_gene: TRBV28
j_gene: TRBJ1-5
len: 15
abundance: -
d_gene: TRBD1
CDR3nt: TGTGCCAGCAGCCGAATAGACAGGGACAATCAGCCCCAGCATTTT
CDR3aa: CASSRIDRDNQPQHF

v_gene: TRBV6-4
j_gene: TRBJ2-5
len: 16
abundance: -
d_gene: TRBD2
CDR3nt: TGTGCCAGCAGTGGGGTAGCGGGAGGGCCGCGAGAGACCCAGTACTTC
CDR3aa: CASSGVAGGPRETQYF

v_gene: TRBV19
j_gene: TRBJ2-5
len: 13
abundance: -
d_gene: -
CDR3nt: TGTGCCACGGGCCCGGGGTACCAAGAGACCCAGTACTTC
CDR3aa: CATGPGYQETQYF

v_gene: TRBV4-3
j_gene: TRBJ2-3
len: 13
abundance: many
d_gene: -
CDR3nt: TGCGCCAGCAGCCAAGTTCTTCTGGATACGCAGTATTTT
CDR3aa: CASSQVLLDTQYF

v_gene: TRBV11-2
j_gene: TRBJ2-5
len: 13
abundance: once
d_gene: TRBD2
CDR3nt: TGTGCCGCCGGGACTAGCGCTCAAGAGACCCAGTACTTC
CDR3aa: CAAGTSAQETQYF

v_gene: TRBV28
j_gene: TRBJ2-7
len: 11
abundance: -
d_gene: -
CDR3nt: TGTGCCAGCAGCCTCAGGAGGGGGCAGTACTTC
CDR3aa: CASSLRRGQYF

v_gene: TRBV6-5
j_gene: TRBJ1-1
len: 13
abundance: -
d_gene: -
CDR3nt: TGTGCCAGCAGTTACTCGGACTTTGGGGAAGCTTTCTTT
CDR3aa: CASSYSDFGEAFF

v_gene: TRBV9
j_gene: TRBJ2-3
len: 16
abundance: -
d_gene: TRBD1
CDR3nt: TGTGCCAGCAGCCCCCGAGGACAGGGTGTCGCAGATACGCAGTATTTT
CDR3aa: CASSPRGQGVADTQYF

v_gene: TRBV10-3
j_gene: TRBJ1-2
len: 14
abundance: once
d_gene: -
CDR3nt: TGTGCCATCGAGGGAGACAGTGACCGGGGTGGCTACACCTTC
CDR3aa: CAIEGDSDRGGYTF

v_gene: TRBV7-3
j_gene: TRBJ2-5
len: 16
abundance: few
d_gene: TRBD2
CDR3nt: TGTGCCAGCAGCTTAAACGGGAGGGTCGTCGGGGAGACCCAGTACTTC
CDR3aa: CASSLNGRVVGETQYF

v_gene: TRBV7-2
j_gene: TRBJ1-3
len: 15
abundance: -
d_gene: -
CDR3nt: TGTGCCAGCAGCTTAACCCAGCTCTATGGAAACACCATATATTTT
CDR3aa: CASSLTQLYGNTIYF

v_gene: TRBV5-1
j_gene: TRBJ1-2
len: 15
abundance: -
d_gene: -
CDR3nt: TGCGCCAGCAGGGATCCGTCGATGAGTCGCTATGGCTACACCTTC
CDR3aa: CASRDPSMSRYGYTF

v_gene: TRBV2
j_gene: TRBJ1-5
len: 14
abundance: few
d_gene: -
CDR3nt: TGTGCCAGCAGTGACAGGGTCGGCAATCAGCCCCAGCATTTT
CDR3aa: CASSDRVGNQPQHF

v_gene: TRBV7-3
j_gene: TRBJ1-1
len: 14
abundance: -
d_gene: TRBD1
CDR3nt: TGTGCCAGCAGCCCACAGGGGCTGAACACTGAAGCTTTCTTT
CDR3aa: CASSPQGLNTEAFF

v_gene: TRBV6-5
j_gene: TRBJ1-2
len: 13
abundance: -
d_gene: -
CDR3nt: TGTGCCAGCAGTAGGGACGCCAACTATGGCTACACCTTC
CDR3aa: CASSRDANYGYTF

v_gene: TRBV7-3
j_gene: TRBJ2-2
len: 13
abundance: -
d_gene: -
CDR3nt: TGTGCCAGCAGAAACAGGGAAGTCGGGGAGCTGTTTTTT
CDR3aa: CASRNREVGELFF

v_gene: TRBV7-9
j_gene: TRBJ1-1
len: 14
abundance: -
d_gene: TRBD1
CDR3nt: TGTGCCAGCATCCAACCGGGACAGGGTTCGAGCTTTTTCTTT
CDR3aa: CASIQPGQGSSFFF

v_gene: TRBV9
j_gene: TRBJ2-5
len: 14
abundance: -
d_gene: -
CDR3nt: TGTGCCAGCAGCGTAGCGGGGCAGCAAGAGACCCAGTACTTC
CDR3aa: CASSVAGQQETQYF

v_gene: TRBV13
j_gene: TRBJ2-7
len: 12
abundance: -
d_gene: -
CDR3nt: TGTGCCAGCAGCTCGGACCACTACGAGCAGTACTTC
CDR3aa: CASSSDHYEQYF

v_gene: TRBV5-1
j_gene: TRBJ2-2
len: 15
abundance: -
d_gene: TRBD1
CDR3nt: TGCGCCAGCAGCCCTGCGACAGGGGGCGTCGGGGAGCTGTTTTTT
CDR3aa: CASSPATGGVGELFF

v_gene: TRBV18
j_gene: TRBJ1-4
len: 13
abundance: -
d_gene: TRBD1
CDR3nt: TGTGCCAGCTCAAGAGGACAGGACGAAAAACTGTTTTTT
CDR3aa: CASSRGQDEKLFF

v_gene: TRBV18
j_gene: TRBJ2-7
len: 13
abundance: many
d_gene: TRBD1
CDR3nt: TGTGCCAGCTCACCTTTTCAGGGGGAGAAGCAGTACTTC
CDR3aa: CASSPFQGEKQYF

v_gene: TRBV7-3
j_gene: TRBJ1-6
len: 14
abundance: -
d_gene: -
CDR3nt: TGTGCCAGCAGCTACGGGGCAGAGAATTCACCCCTCCACTTT
CDR3aa: CASSYGAENSPLHF

v_gene: TRBV9
j_gene: TRBJ1-4
len: 14
abundance: -
d_gene: -
CDR3nt: TGTGCCAGCAGCGTAGATGCCTTTCAAGAAAAACTGTTTTTT
CDR3aa: CASSVDAFQEKLFF

v_gene: TRBV30
j_gene: TRBJ1-6
len: 13
abundance: -
d_gene: -
CDR3nt: TGTGCCTGGACCACGACAGGAGGTTCACCCCTCCACTTT
CDR3aa: CAWTTTGGSPLHF

v_gene: TRBV9
j_gene: TRBJ2-2
len: 14
abundance: few
d_gene: TRBD1
CDR3nt: TGTGCCAGCAGGTGGACAGGGAACACCGGGGAGCTGTTTTTT
CDR3aa: CASRWTGNTGELFF

v_gene: TRBV5-1
j_gene: TRBJ1-4
len: 13
abundance: -
d_gene: -
CDR3nt: TGCGCCAGCAGCTTGGAGGGTTCTGAAAAACTGTTTTTT
CDR3aa: CASSLEGSEKLFF

v_gene: TRBV5-1
j_gene: TRBJ2-3
len: 15
abundance: -
d_gene: TRBD1
CDR3nt: TGCGCCAGCAGCTTGCAGGGGGCAGGCACAGATACGCAGTATTTT
CDR3aa: CASSLQGAGTDTQYF

v_gene: TRBV19
j_gene: TRBJ1-4
len: 16
abundance: once
d_gene: -
CDR3nt: TGTGCCAGCCAGCCCCGGGACGGGGCAACTAATGAAAAACTGTTTTTT
CDR3aa: CASQPRDGATNEKLFF

v_gene: TRBV5-1
j_gene: TRBJ2-3
len: 14
abundance: -
d_gene: TRBD2
CDR3nt: TGCGCCAGCAGACTAGCGGGAAGCACAGATACGCAGTATTTT
CDR3aa: CASRLAGSTDTQYF

v_gene: TRBV7-2
j_gene: TRBJ1-1
len: 12
abundance: once
d_gene: -
CDR3nt: TGTGCCAGCAGCGCACAGGGCGCTGAAGCTTTCTTT
CDR3aa: CASSAQGAEAFF

v_gene: TRBV5-1
j_gene: TRBJ2-1
len: 12
abundance: -
d_gene: TRBD1
CDR3nt: TGCGCCACGACACAGGGGGGCAATGAGCAGTTCTTC
CDR3aa: CATTQGGNEQFF

v_gene: TRBV5-1
j_gene: TRBJ1-2
len: 16
abundance: -
d_gene: -
CDR3nt: TGCGCCAGCAGCTTGGGGGACTCCACGCCAAACTATGGCTACACCTTC
CDR3aa: CASSLGDSTPNYGYTF

v_gene: TRBV11-2
j_gene: TRBJ2-7
len: 19
abundance: -
d_gene: TRBD2
CDR3nt: TGTGCCAGCAGCTTAGGCGAGGGACTAGCGGGAGGTTTCAACTACGAGCAGTACTTC
CDR3aa: CASSLGEGLAGGFNYEQYF